The 10 T cell receptor beta chains presented below share a single source sample, sequenced in a study of blood T cell repertoires in COVID-19. The data were produced by immunoSEQ multiplex PCR, yet TCRdb's version contains in-frame clones alone and is incomplete. The repertoire consists of roughly 110,000 clones, with 71% occurring once and the leading ten covering approximately 0.9%. Sequences were obtained from peripheral blood. The receptors derive from a human donor with acute or convalescent COVID-19. The donor label of this sample is uncertain.

This clone was observed a single time. The rearrangement joins TRBV10-2 to TRBJ1-1, with D possibly TRBD1 on 5 matching bases. The V gene lost 6 bases and the J gene lost 2 bases, with 13 bases spanning the gap. Germline assignment: CDR1 WSHSY and CDR2 SAAADI. CDR3 size: 14 residues. The CDR3 is CASRDSGLNTEAFF. The CDR3 region has the DNA TGCGCCAGCAGAGATTCAGGGCTCAACACTGAAGCTTTCTTT.

This rearrangement joins TRBV6-5 to TRBJ2-1; tentative D call: TRBD2 (5 bases). The germline CDR1 and CDR2 sequences are MNHEY and SVGAGI. This CDR3 spans 15 amino acids. The V gene lost 2 bases and the J gene lost 6 bases, with 14 bases spanning the gap. CDR3: CASSYRALGSNEQFF. The CDR3 DNA sequence: TGTGCCAGCAGTTACCGGGCGCTAGGGAGCAATGAGCAGTTCTTC.

The chain employs TRBV5-1 and TRBJ2-7; unclear D gene. This CDR3 has 13 amino acids. V lost 0 bases, J lost 3 bases, and 7 bases lay in between. The germline V gene has CDR1 SGHRS and CDR2 YFSETQ. The CDR3, as DNA: TGCGCCAGCAGCTTGGTCTCAGGCTACGAGCAGTACTTC. It encodes CASSLVSGYEQYF. The complete variable domain, with remaining parts taken from reference TRBV5-1 and TRBJ2-7, reads KAGVTQTPRYLIKTRGQQVTLSCSPISGHRSVSWYQQTPGQGLQFLFEYFSETQRNKGNFPGRFSGRQFSNSRSEMNVSTLELGDSALYLCASSLVSGYEQYFGPGTRLTVT.

The chain recombines TRBV28 with TRBJ1-2; 8 bases are shared with TRBD1. Germline V gene sequence: CDR1 MDHEN, CDR2 SYDVKM. The CDR3 totals 16 residues. The trim removed 2 bases at V and 7 bases at J, leaving 12 bases unmatched. DNA of the CDR3: TGTGCCAGCAGTTTACCTTCCCCAGGGGGCTCGGGTGGCTACACCTTC. It encodes CASSLPSPGGSGGYTF.

The CDR3 sequence: CASSSSNNEQFF. The CDR3 bases are TGTGCCAGCAGCAGCTCGAACAATGAGCAGTTCTTC. This rearrangement joins TRBV5-6 to TRBJ2-1, with unresolved D. The CDR3 extends over 12 amino acids. V was trimmed by 4 bases and J by 5 bases, leaving 7 bases between them. Germline-derived CDR1 and CDR2 are SGHDT and YYEEEE.

The chain is built from TRBV10-3 and TRBJ1-2; D is perhaps TRBD1 (6 bases). Between the trimmed V and J ends, which lost 3 bases and 4 bases, there was a span of 6 bases. The germline CDR1 and CDR2 sequences are ENHRY and SYGVKD. CDR3 length: 12 residues. The CDR3 protein is CAISEQGYGYTF. CDR3 nucleotides: TGTGCCATCAGTGAACAGGGCTATGGCTACACCTTC.

The V call is TRBV25-1, the J call TRBJ1-2; no definite D call. Trimming cost V 0 bases and J 7 bases, with 6 bases left between them. Germline V lookup: CDR1 MGHDK, CDR2 SYGVNS. There are 12 residues in the CDR3. CDR3 coding DNA: TGTGCCAGCAGTGAATACGAGCTTGGCTACACCTTC. This gives the protein CASSEYELGYTF.

This clone was detected ten times or more. The chain joins TRBV27 to TRBJ2-1; no clear D. The CDR3 length is 11 residues. Germline values: CDR1 MNHEY, CDR2 SMNVEV (reference sequence). Trimming cost V 9 bases and J 0 bases, with 3 bases left between them. CDR3 in amino acids: CASLSYNEQFF. The CDR3 coding sequence is TGTGCCAGTCTCTCCTACAATGAGCAGTTCTTC.

The rearrangement joins TRBV5-5 to TRBJ2-3; 10 bases line up with TRBD2. Germline V gene sequence: CDR1 SGHKS, CDR2 YYEKEE (reference sequence). J was trimmed by 3 bases and V by 0 bases; bases with no gene match: 7. The CDR3 covers 17 residues. Here the CDR3 reads CASSLAGVAGGTDTQYF. The CDR3 DNA follows: TGTGCCAGCAGCTTGGCGGGGGTAGCGGGGGGAACAGATACGCAGTATTTT.

The V gene is TRBV2, the J gene TRBJ1-3; D is unclear. V lost 7 bases, J lost 2 bases, and 12 bases lay in between. CDR3 size: 14 residues. CDR1 is SNHLY and CDR2 is FYNNEI in the germline V gene. The CDR3 DNA is TGTGCCAGCACTGTACAGATAACTGGAAACACCATATATTTT. This sequence encodes CASTVQITGNTIYF.